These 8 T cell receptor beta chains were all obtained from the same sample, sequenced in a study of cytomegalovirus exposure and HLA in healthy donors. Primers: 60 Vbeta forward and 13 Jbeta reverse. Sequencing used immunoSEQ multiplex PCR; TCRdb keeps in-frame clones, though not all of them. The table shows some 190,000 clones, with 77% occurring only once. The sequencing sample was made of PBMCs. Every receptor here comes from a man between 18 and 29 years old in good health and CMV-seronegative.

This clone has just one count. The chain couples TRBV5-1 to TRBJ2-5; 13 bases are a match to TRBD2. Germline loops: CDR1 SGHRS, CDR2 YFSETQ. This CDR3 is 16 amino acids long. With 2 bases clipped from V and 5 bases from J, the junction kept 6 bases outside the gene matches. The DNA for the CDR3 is TGCGCCAGCAGCTTACAAACTAGCGGGAGGGCTGAGACCCAGTACTTC. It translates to CASSLQTSGRAETQYF.

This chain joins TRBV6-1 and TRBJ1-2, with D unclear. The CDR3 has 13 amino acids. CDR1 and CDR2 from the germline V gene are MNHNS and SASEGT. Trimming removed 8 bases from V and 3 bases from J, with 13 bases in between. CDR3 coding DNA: TGTGCCAGCCAGGTGTCCGGGGACTATGGCTACACCTTC. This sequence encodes CASQVSGDYGYTF.

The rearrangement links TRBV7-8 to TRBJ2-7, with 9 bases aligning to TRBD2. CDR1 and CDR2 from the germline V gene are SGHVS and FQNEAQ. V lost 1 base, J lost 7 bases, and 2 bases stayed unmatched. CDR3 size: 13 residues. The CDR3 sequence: CASSLGGLAEQYF. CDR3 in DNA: TGTGCCAGCAGCTTAGGAGGACTAGCGGAGCAGTACTTC. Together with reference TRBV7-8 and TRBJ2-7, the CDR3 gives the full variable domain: GAGVSQSPRYKVAKRGQDVALRCDPISGHVSLFWYQQALGQGPEFLTYFQNEAQLDKSGLPSDRFFAERPEGSVSTLKIQRTQQEDSAVYLCASSLGGLAEQYFGPGTRLTVT.

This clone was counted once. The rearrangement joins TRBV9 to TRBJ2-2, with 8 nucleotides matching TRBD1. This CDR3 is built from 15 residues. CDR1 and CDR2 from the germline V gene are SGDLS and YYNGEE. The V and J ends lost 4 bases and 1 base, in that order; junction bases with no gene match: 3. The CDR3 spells CASSPTGVNTGELFF. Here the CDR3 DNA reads TGTGCCAGCAGCCCGACAGGGGTGAACACCGGGGAGCTGTTTTTT.

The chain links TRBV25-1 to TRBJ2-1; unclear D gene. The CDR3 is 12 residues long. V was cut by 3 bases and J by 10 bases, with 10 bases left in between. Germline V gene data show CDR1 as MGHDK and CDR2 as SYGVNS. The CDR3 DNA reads TGTGCCAGCAGTGACTTCGGTCTCGAGCAGTTCTTC. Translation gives CASSDFGLEQFF.

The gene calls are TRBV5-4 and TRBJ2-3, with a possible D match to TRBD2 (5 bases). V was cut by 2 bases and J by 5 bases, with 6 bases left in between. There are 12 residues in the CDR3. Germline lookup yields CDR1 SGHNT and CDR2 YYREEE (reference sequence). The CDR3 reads CASSFGKDTQYF. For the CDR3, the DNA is TGTGCCAGCAGCTTCGGGAAAGATACGCAGTATTTT. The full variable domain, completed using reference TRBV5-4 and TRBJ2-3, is ETGVTQSPTHLIKTRGQQVTLRCSSQSGHNTVSWYQQALGQGPQFIFQYYREEENGRGNFPPRFSGLQFPNYSSELNVNALELDDSALYLCASSFGKDTQYFGPGTRLTVL.

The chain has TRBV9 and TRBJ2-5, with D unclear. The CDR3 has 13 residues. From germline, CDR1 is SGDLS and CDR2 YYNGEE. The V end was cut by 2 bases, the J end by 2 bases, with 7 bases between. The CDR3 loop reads CASSVALQETQYF. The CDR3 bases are TGTGCCAGCAGCGTTGCCCTACAAGAGACCCAGTACTTC. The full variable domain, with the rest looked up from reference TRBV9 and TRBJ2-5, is DSGVTQTPKHLITATGQRVTLRCSPRSGDLSVYWYQQSLDQGLQFLIQYYNGEERAKGNILERFSAQQFPDLHSELNLSSLELGDSALYFCASSVALQETQYFGPGTRLLVL.

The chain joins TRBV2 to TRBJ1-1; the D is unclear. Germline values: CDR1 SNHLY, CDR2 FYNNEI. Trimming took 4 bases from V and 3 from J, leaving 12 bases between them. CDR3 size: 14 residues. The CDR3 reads CASSGEGRDTEAFF. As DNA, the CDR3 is TGTGCCAGCAGTGGGGAGGGCCGGGACACTGAAGCTTTCTTT.